One and the same sample provided the 23 T cell receptor beta chains below, sequenced in a study of shared clonotypes between healthy human individuals. Sequenced by immunoSEQ multiplex PCR; TCRdb stores in-frame clones only, minus some. Of 2,500,000 or so clones listed, 90% to 95% are singletons. Sequencing input: naive CD4+ T cells sorted from blood. Subset: CD45RA+ positively selected. These receptors all come from a man aged 18 to 35 in good health.

The chain uses TRBV19 and TRBJ1-3; D gene unclear. V lost 4 bases, J lost 0 bases, and 13 bases lay in between. The CDR3 loop spans 16 amino acids. Germline V gene data show CDR1 as LNHDA and CDR2 as SQIVND (reference sequence). CDR3 region: CASSTGQKSSGNTIYF. CDR3 DNA sequence: TGTGCCAGTAGTACGGGTCAGAAGAGCTCTGGAAACACCATATATTTT.

The chain is built from TRBV9 and TRBJ2-1; D call uncertain. V lost 6 bases to trimming and J lost 0 bases, with 13 bases between them. Germline CDR1 reads SGDLS; CDR2 reads YYNGEE. This CDR3 region has 15 residues. The CDR3 region is CASTRTISSYNEQFF. CDR3 bases: TGTGCCAGCACCAGAACCATTAGCTCCTACAATGAGCAGTTCTTC.

This chain connects TRBV7-2 to TRBJ2-7; D is unclear. V lost 5 bases and J 2 bases, leaving 16 bases between the germline ends. CDR3 size: 15 residues. CDR1 and CDR2 from the germline V gene are SGHTA and FQGNSA. The chain's CDR3 is CASSAPDDAAYEQYF. The CDR3 DNA reads as TGTGCCAGCAGCGCGCCGGATGACGCAGCCTACGAGCAGTACTTC.

The rearrangement uses TRBV30 and TRBJ2-3; D not certain. The CDR3 contains 15 residues. Trimming took off 2 bases at V and 2 bases at J, with 14 bases between the two ends. Germline V lookup: CDR1 GTSNPN, CDR2 SVGIG (reference sequence). The DNA for the CDR3 is TGTGCCTGGAGTACTGGTGGCTCCTTCACAGATACGCAGTATTTT. Its protein is CAWSTGGSFTDTQYF.

The chain is built from TRBV12-5 and TRBJ2-6; 12 positions agree with TRBD1. The length of the CDR3 is 21 residues. J lost 2 bases, V lost 2 bases, and 13 bases had no gene match. CDR1 LGHNT and CDR2 FRNRAP come from the germline V gene. The CDR3 spells CASGLTLTPGQGATGANVLTF. CDR3 nucleotide sequence: TGTGCTAGTGGTTTGACTTTGACTCCGGGACAGGGGGCAACTGGGGCCAACGTCCTGACTTTC.

Comments on this clone: This specimen includes other DNA sequences encoding the same CDR3. V is TRBV6-6 and J is TRBJ2-5; 7 bases are shared with TRBD1. The CDR3 totals 14 residues. With 2 bases clipped from V and 4 bases from J, the junction kept 4 bases outside the gene matches. In germline, CDR1 is MNHNY, CDR2 SVGAGI (reference sequence). CDR3 sequence (DNA): TGTGCCAGCAGTTACGGCGCAGGGGGAGAGACCCAGTACTTC. Its protein product is CASSYGAGGETQYF.

The gene calls are TRBV5-8 and TRBJ1-5, with 12 bases identical to TRBD1. This CDR3 has 17 amino acids. The trim removed 0 bases at V and 6 bases at J, leaving 7 bases unmatched. CDR1 and CDR2 (germline): SGHTS, YDEGEE. The CDR3 sequence is CASSLVGGTGGIQPQHF. The CDR3, as DNA: TGTGCCAGCAGCTTGGTAGGGGGGACAGGGGGCATTCAGCCCCAGCATTTT. The full variable domain, completed using reference TRBV5-8 and TRBJ1-5, is EAGVTQSPTHLIKTRGQQATLRCSPISGHTSVYWYQQALGLGLQFLLWYDEGEERNRGNFPPRFSGRQFPNYSSELNVNALELEDSALYLCASSLVGGTGGIQPQHFGDGTRLSIL.

The rearrangement uses TRBV6-1 and TRBJ2-1, with 9 positions matching TRBD2. CDR3 length equals 19 residues. The germline CDR1 and CDR2 sequences are MNHNS and SASEGT. Unmatched junction bases numbered 12, after V lost 0 bases and J lost 3 bases. The CDR3: CASSEALSGGREYYNEQFF. For the CDR3, the DNA is TGTGCCAGCAGTGAAGCGCTTAGCGGGGGCCGAGAGTACTACAATGAGCAGTTCTTC.

The chain carries TRBV25-1 and TRBJ2-5; D assignment may be TRBD1 or TRBD2 (5 bases each). CDR1 is MGHDK, CDR2 SYGVNS, per germline. CDR3 length: 15 residues. V lost 3 bases, J lost 0 bases, and 11 bases lay in between. This CDR3 is CASSDEGRNQETQYF. CDR3 sequence (DNA): TGTGCCAGCAGTGACGAGGGACGGAACCAAGAGACCCAGTACTTC.

The chain uses TRBV4-1 and TRBJ2-3; no firm D call. V was pared by 0 bases and J by 0 bases, with 10 bases between. Germline V gene data show CDR1 as MGHRA and CDR2 as YSYEKL. The CDR3 is 16 residues long. The CDR3 spells CASSQDPEISTDTQYF. The CDR3 DNA reads TGCGCCAGCAGCCAAGATCCCGAGATCAGCACAGATACGCAGTATTTT.

The rearrangement links TRBV11-2 to TRBJ2-7; 14 positions match TRBD2. The V and J ends lost 0 bases and 9 bases, in that order; junction bases with no gene match: 10. Germline CDR1 reads SGHAT; CDR2 reads FQNNGV. This CDR3 is 17 amino acids long. CDR3 amino acids: CASSLDHGTSGRQGQYF. The CDR3 nucleotides read TGTGCCAGCAGCTTAGATCACGGGACTAGCGGGAGACAGGGGCAGTACTTC.

The V call is TRBV30, the J call TRBJ1-1, with D possibly being TRBD1 (5 bases). Between the trimmed V and J ends, which lost 3 bases and 1 base, there was a span of 18 bases. The CDR3 contains 16 residues. Germline V gene sequence: CDR1 GTSNPN, CDR2 SVGIG (reference sequence). CDR3 coding DNA: TGTGCCTGGAGGGCCCCGGTGTACAGGACGAACACTGAAGCTTTCTTT. It is translated as CAWRAPVYRTNTEAFF. The complete variable domain, with remaining parts taken from reference TRBV30 and TRBJ1-1, reads SQTIHQWPATLVQPVGSPLSLECTVEGTSNPNLYWYRQAAGRGLQLLFYSVGIGQISSEVPQNLSASRPQDRQFILSSKKLLLSDSGFYLCAWRAPVYRTNTEAFFGQGTRLTVV.

The chain recombines TRBV5-6 with TRBJ1-1; 8 positions agree with TRBD1. V lost 3 bases, J lost 4 bases, and 5 bases stayed unmatched. The CDR3 consists of 14 residues. The germline V gene encodes CDR1 SGHDT and CDR2 YYEEEE. CDR3 region: CASSWGTGATEAFF. As DNA, the CDR3 is TGTGCCAGCAGCTGGGGGACAGGTGCCACTGAAGCTTTCTTT.

This clone has a single count. The junction departs from germline at one end; a sequencing error may be responsible. The V and J genes are TRBV6-6 and TRBJ1-2; 7 bases fit TRBD1. Germline-derived CDR1 and CDR2 are MNHNY and SVGAGI (reference sequence). This CDR3 is 13 amino acids long. CDR3 nucleotides: TGTGCCAGCACCATTACAGGGGACTACGGCTACACCTTC. It is translated as CASTITGDYGYTF.

The chain uses TRBV11-2 and TRBJ2-5; tentative D call: TRBD2 (5 bases). The CDR3 has 15 amino acids. CDR1 is SGHAT and CDR2 is FQNNGV in the germline V gene. Between the trimmed V and J ends, which lost 1 base and 5 bases, there was a span of 14 bases. CDR3 sequence: CASSLVGGLKETQYF. CDR3 bases: TGTGCCAGCAGCTTAGTCGGCGGACTTAAGGAGACCCAGTACTTC.

There are a few counts of this clone. The J gene is TRBJ1-1, the V gene TRBV5-5, with D possibly being TRBD1 (5 bases). Trimming took off 0 bases at V and 0 bases at J, with 9 bases between the two ends. The germline CDR1 and CDR2 sequences are SGHKS and YYEKEE (reference sequence). The CDR3 is 15 residues long. The CDR3 protein is CASSLVPGLNTEAFF. As DNA, the CDR3 is TGTGCCAGCAGCTTGGTGCCGGGACTGAACACTGAAGCTTTCTTT.

This sequence joins TRBV6-1 and TRBJ2-7; D call uncertain. The V and J ends lost 2 bases and 4 bases respectively, with 3 bases between them. This CDR3 has 11 amino acids. CDR1 MNHNS and CDR2 SASEGT come from the germline V gene. As DNA, the CDR3 is TGTGCCAGCAGTGAAATGTACGAGCAGTACTTC. It yields the protein CASSEMYEQYF.

The chain has TRBV7-9 and TRBJ1-4, with D possibly matching TRBD1 (6 bases). This CDR3 region has 14 residues. V was cut by 5 bases and J by 7 bases, with 14 bases left in between. Germline assignment: CDR1 SEHNR and CDR2 FQNEAQ (reference sequence). The CDR3 nucleotides are TGTGCCAGCAGCCTTCGGACAGATGGTGAAAAACTGTTTTTT. This codes for CASSLRTDGEKLFF.

The CDR3 DNA follows: TGTGCCTGGAGTGACAGGCAAACGGTTGGCTACACCTTC. Translating it yields CAWSDRQTVGYTF. The chain links TRBV30 to TRBJ1-2, with D perhaps matching TRBD1 (5 bases). Deletions cut 1 base from V and 7 bases from J, with 13 bases between. The germline CDR1 and CDR2 sequences are GTSNPN and SVGIG (reference sequence). CDR3 length: 13 residues.

The V call is TRBV7-9, the J call TRBJ2-7; D is undetermined. V lost 5 bases and J 7 bases, leaving 9 bases between the germline ends. The germline V gene has CDR1 SEHNR and CDR2 FQNEAQ (reference sequence). The CDR3 sequence is 11 residues long. Written as DNA, the CDR3 is TGTGCCAGCAGCGCCTTTCGGGAGCAGTACTTC. Amino acid sequence: CASSAFREQYF. The whole variable domain, filled in from reference TRBV7-9 and TRBJ2-7, reads DTGVSQNPRHKITKRGQNVTFRCDPISEHNRLYWYRQTLGQGPEFLTYFQNEAQLEKSRLLSDRFSAERPKGSFSTLEIQRTEQGDSAMYLCASSAFREQYFGPGTRLTVT.

The chain links TRBV9 to TRBJ1-6; D call uncertain. The germline V and J ends were trimmed by 3 bases and 7 bases, with 5 bases remaining between them. The germline gives CDR1 SGDLS, CDR2 YYNGEE. CDR3 length equals 12 residues. The CDR3 is CASSALNSPLHF. CDR3 DNA: TGTGCCAGCAGCGCGCTCAATTCACCCCTCCACTTT. Supplemented by reference TRBV9 and TRBJ1-6, the full variable domain reads DSGVTQTPKHLITATGQRVTLRCSPRSGDLSVYWYQQSLDQGLQFLIQYYNGEERAKGNILERFSAQQFPDLHSELNLSSLELGDSALYFCASSALNSPLHFGNGTRLTVT.

Comments on this clone: At the DNA level, this CDR3 is encoded by other sequences in the same sample as well. The V call is TRBV27, the J call TRBJ2-5; 13 bases align to TRBD2. V lost 6 bases to trimming and J lost 1 base; unmatched junction nucleotides: 2. Germline CDR1 MNHEY, CDR2 SMNVEV (reference sequence). The CDR3 runs to 15 residues. CDR3 protein: CASSRLAGGQETQYF. CDR3 DNA sequence: TGTGCCAGCAGCCGACTAGCGGGGGGCCAAGAGACCCAGTACTTC.

The chain couples TRBV9 to TRBJ2-1, with TRBD2 matching over 13 bases. Germline CDR1 is SGDLS and CDR2 is YYNGEE. The CDR3 length is 16 residues. After removal of 0 bases from V and 9 bases from J, the junction contained 6 bases not matched to a gene. DNA for the CDR3: TGTGCCAGCAGCGTAGCCACTAGCGGGAGGGTAGGTGAGCAGTTCTTC. Amino acids: CASSVATSGRVGEQFF.